This TCR beta chain was profiled in a study of shared clonotypes between healthy human individuals. Subsets obtained from CD4+ cells comprised CD45RA+ naive and CD45RA-negative memory cells. For every subset, genomic DNA was evenly distributed across several immunoSEQ plates. Sequencing was performed with immunoSEQ multiplex PCR; in TCRdb, only in-frame clones are kept and a portion is missing. The table lists under 1,100,000 clones, about 80% of them singletons. General study findings and limits: Clonotype sharing among the donors was expected to vary with sequencing depth. The diversity represented, both genetic and in exposure history, was limited by few donors.

Per the germline V gene, CDR1 is KGHSH and CDR2 is LQKENI. The CDR3 spans 12 residues. V was clipped by 2 bases and J by 12 bases, with 10 bases between them. For this clone: Its specificity is not known.

This TCR was sampled from a man younger than 35 in good health. Some clones in this sample may be carry-over from other donors' samples. This chain joins TRBV18 and TRBJ1-4; TRBD1 might be the D (5 bases). Input material: memory CD4+ T cells from PBMCs. Subset denoted: CD45RA-negative fraction. CDR3 sequence (DNA): TGTGCCAGCTCACCATCCAGGGAAGAACTGTTTTTT. Amino acid sequence: CASSPSREELFF.